The present T cell receptor beta chain was sequenced within a study of monozygotic twins with inflammatory bowel disease. Turning to this clonotype: Antigen: not known.

This CDR3 contains 15 residues. CDR1 is SGHTA, CDR2 FQGTGA, per germline. Eight separate reactions per sample yielded the cDNA. TCRdb reprocessed the 5' RACE reads, with one entry per CDR3 protein and no DNA. This specimen shows approximately 160,000 distinct CDR3 sequences; the ten leading clones hold less than 7.5%. Overall study results and limits: Possibly reflecting limited power, no difference in repertoire similarity was found between concordant and discordant twins.

The source is a human donor with ulcerative colitis or Crohn's disease, or a healthy co-twin of an affected twin (not recorded which). The chain uses TRBV7-3 and TRBJ2-1; TCRdb proposes TRBD2, but this gene call is untestable without DNA. The sample consisted of blood. CDR3 residues: CASSRTSGGYNEQFF.